This T cell receptor (beta chain) is drawn from a study of tumor-infiltrating lymphocytes in primary liver carcinoma. With respect to this clonotype: Its antigen is currently unknown.

TCR beta cDNA came from roughly 550 ng total RNA, primed with a constant-region primer. Slightly modified ARM-PCR with three nested multiplex PCR rounds yielded TCR beta libraries. A C-beta reverse primer and TRBV1-TRBV30 forward primers served in each of the first two PCR rounds, at 10 cycles apiece. TCRdb reanalysed the multiplex PCR reads using MiXCR and keeps one entry per CDR3 protein. The repertoire holds around 70,000 distinct CDR3 sequences, roughly three quarters seen once, with around 30% in the top ten. CDR1 is SGHVS and CDR2 is FQNEAQ in the germline V gene. This CDR3 contains 14 residues. Trimming left V 0 bases short and J 10 bases short, with 14 bases between. Whole-study findings and limits: There were only about 7-25% of top clones found in all five tumor regions. A significantly higher top-250-clone fraction was recorded for tumors than for blood (p = 0.039).

The tissue used was unsorted bulk material of roughly 17-34 mg. RNA and DNA were co-extracted from it with the AllPrep DNA/RNA mini kit. Donors were untreated and chronically infected with HBV. The source material was liver tumor tissue from sampling region 4. Described subset: tumor region T4, right-lateral pole. The source is a man in his forties with primary liver carcinoma and hepatitis B virus infection. The rearrangement joins TRBV7-8 to TRBJ2-3; D remains unclear. In nucleotides, the CDR3 is TGTGCCAGCAGCTTAGCGCTGGTGAGAGGATCGCAGTATTTT. It encodes CASSLALVRGSQYF. Based on the CDR3 plus reference TRBV7-8 and TRBJ2-3, the full variable domain is GAGVSQSPRYKVAKRGQDVALRCDPISGHVSLFWYQQALGQGPEFLTYFQNEAQLDKSGLPSDRFFAERPEGSVSTLKIQRTQQEDSAVYLCASSLALVRGSQYFGPGTRLTVL.